Following are 15 T cell receptor beta chains from one sample sequenced in a study of shared clonotypes between healthy human individuals (dated by TCRdb to about 2020). For the CD8 naive samples, CD45RO-negative cells were positively selected for CCR7, yielding a CD45RA+CCR7+ population from which TemRA cells were excluded. Libraries were constructed by the immunoSEQ multiplex PCR assay. In its TCRdb copy, this immuneACCESS table keeps in-frame sequences only and misses some clones. Where compared with another copy, unresolved V genes explain less than half of these, and the others have no known cause. This sample comprises about 2.1 million clones, about 93% of them detected only once. Of the sample, under 2% is held by the ten largest clones. The sample consisted of naive CD8+ T cells from PBMCs. Taken with the paper, the label for cell subset or site translates to: CD45RA+CCR7+. All receptors derive from a man between 18 and 29 years old in good health. Some clones in this sample may be carry-over from other donors' samples.

The chain employs TRBV5-5 and TRBJ2-7; 10 bases are shared with TRBD1. CDR3 length: 18 residues. Trimming removed 2 bases from V and 4 bases from J; junction bases left unmatched: 15. Germline V lookup: CDR1 SGHKS, CDR2 YYEKEE (reference sequence). The CDR3 loop is CASSFYPNSRDRGYEQYF. The CDR3 DNA reads TGTGCCAGCAGCTTTTACCCGAACAGTAGGGACAGGGGTTACGAGCAGTACTTC.

V usage is TRBV6-1 and J usage is TRBJ2-7; tentative D call: TRBD1 (6 bases). This CDR3 is built from 16 residues. The V and J ends lost 3 bases and 3 bases respectively, with 18 bases between them. The germline CDR1 and CDR2 sequences are MNHNS and SASEGT. The CDR3 nucleotides are TGTGCCAGCAGTGACCCGGACCAGGGGAGCCTCTACGAGCAGTACTTC. Amino acid sequence: CASSDPDQGSLYEQYF.

The chain combines TRBV7-9 with TRBJ2-2; tentative D call: TRBD2 (5 bases). V lost 8 bases and J lost 5, with 15 bases in between. The CDR3 is made up of 14 amino acids. Germline CDR1 and CDR2: SEHNR and FQNEAQ (reference sequence). The chain's CDR3 is CASWAIGETGELFF. The CDR3 DNA sequence: TGTGCCAGCTGGGCCATCGGGGAGACCGGGGAGCTGTTTTTT.

As for this clone: One end of the junction fails to match germline, which may point to a read error. The same CDR3 arises from other DNA sequences in this sample as well. The chain carries TRBV29-1 and TRBJ2-1, with 13 bases aligning to TRBD2. Germline V CDR1 and CDR2: SQVTM, ANQGSEA. CDR3 length equals 14 residues. The CDR3, as DNA: TGCAGCGTGGAAGGACTAGCGGGAGTGTATGAGCAGTTCTTC. This gives the protein CSVEGLAGVYEQFF.

The DNA of the CDR3 is TGTGCCAGCAGCGCACCTGGACTAGCGGGGTGGGAGACCCAGTACTTC. Translation gives CASSAPGLAGWETQYF. The chain joins TRBV7-2 to TRBJ2-5, with 12 bases identical to TRBD2. CDR3 length equals 16 residues. V lost 5 bases, J lost 5 bases, and 9 bases stayed unmatched. CDR1 and CDR2 from the germline V gene are SGHTA and FQGNSA.

This chain uses TRBV27 with TRBJ2-7, with 8 bases that match TRBD1. Germline values: CDR1 MNHEY, CDR2 SMNVEV (reference sequence). Trimming took 8 bases from V and 0 from J; bases not matched to a gene: 9. The CDR3 is 15 residues long. CDR3 loop: CASGGQGKFSYEQYF. The CDR3 DNA sequence: TGTGCCAGCGGAGGACAGGGCAAATTCTCCTACGAGCAGTACTTC.

This clone was counted a single time. An end of the junction differs from the germline gene, which may be a read error. V gene TRBV7-9 combines with J gene TRBJ2-1; D is unresolved. Germline-derived CDR1 and CDR2 are SEHNR and FQNEAQ (reference sequence). The CDR3 contains 16 residues. CDR3 loop: CASSLPSPSQDNQQFF. As DNA, the CDR3 is TGTGCCAGCAGCTTGCCCAGCCCCTCTCAAGACAATCAGCAGTTCTTC.

The chain combines TRBV9 with TRBJ2-5; D is tentatively TRBD1 or TRBD2 (5 bases each). In germline, CDR1 is SGDLS, CDR2 YYNGEE. The CDR3 is made up of 14 amino acids. Trimming removed 5 bases from V and 1 base from J, with 12 bases in between. The CDR3 nucleotides are TGTGCCAGCAGTGAGGGACGGACCCAAGAGACCCAGTACTTC. It codes for CASSEGRTQETQYF.

The genes are TRBV27 and TRBJ2-3; D perhaps matches TRBD2 (6 bases). The CDR3 spans 16 residues. Germline loops: CDR1 MNHEY, CDR2 SMNVEV (reference sequence). The ends were cut back, 6 bases at V and 0 bases at J, with 16 bases in the middle. The DNA of the CDR3 is TGTGCCAGCAGCCCCGCGTGGGGGGAGAGCACAGATACGCAGTATTTT. Amino acid sequence: CASSPAWGESTDTQYF.

This CDR3 reads CASSYSNSNEQFF. As DNA, the CDR3 is TGTGCCAGCAGTTACTCGAACTCCAATGAGCAGTTCTTC. The rearrangement links TRBV6-5 to TRBJ2-1; D is ambiguous. V was clipped by 0 bases and J by 6 bases, with 6 bases between them. The CDR3 is 13 amino acids. CDR1 and CDR2 from the germline V gene are MNHEY and SVGAGI.

The J gene is TRBJ2-3, the V gene TRBV11-2; 12 bases match TRBD2. This CDR3 contains 15 residues. The germline gives CDR1 SGHAT, CDR2 FQNNGV. V dropped 1 base and J dropped 8; count of bases not matched to a gene: 4. CDR3 protein: CASSLVASGRATQYF. The DNA for the CDR3 is TGTGCCAGCAGCTTAGTAGCTAGCGGGAGGGCTACGCAGTATTTT.

This clone was seen only once. This chain links TRBV12-1 with TRBJ2-7; TRBD2 was called by the table and not checked on the DNA. TRBV12-1 constitutes a pseudogene. CDR3 size: 10 residues. The CDR3 DNA sequence: TGTGCCACCCTTCCTTACGAGCAGTACTTC. It codes for CATLPYEQYF.

The chain couples TRBV11-1 to TRBJ1-1; maybe TRBD1 (5 bases). This CDR3 has 13 amino acids. Germline CDR1 SGHAT, CDR2 FQDESV (reference sequence). With 2 bases removed from V and 4 bases from J, the gap between germline ends came to 8 bases. The CDR3 is CASSLTRATEAFF. CDR3 DNA: TGTGCCAGCAGCTTAACCAGGGCCACTGAAGCTTTCTTT.

The rearrangement uses TRBV6-5 and TRBJ2-2; TRBD2 matches at 7 bases. Per the germline V gene, CDR1 is MNHEY and CDR2 is SVGAGI. The CDR3 contains 15 residues. Trimming removed 5 bases from V and 6 bases from J; junction bases left unmatched: 9. CDR3 DNA sequence: TGTGCCAGCAGTGGGAACAATGGGGGGGCCGGGGAGCTGTTTTTT. Its protein product is CASSGNNGGAGELFF.

The chain has TRBV30 and TRBJ1-4; D may be TRBD1 (6 bases). Germline V lookup: CDR1 GTSNPN, CDR2 SVGIG (reference sequence). The length of the CDR3 is 14 residues. V was trimmed by 5 bases and J by 4 bases, leaving 14 bases between them. This CDR3 reads CAWGLGGGNEKLFF. DNA for the CDR3: TGTGCCTGGGGGCTTGGAGGGGGTAATGAAAAACTGTTTTTT.